The present T cell receptor beta chain was sequenced within a study of CD8+ T cells in alopecia areata. Overall study: Treatment with tofacitinib (6 to 18 months) was followed by 6 months off drug.

Turning to this clone: The antigen remains undetermined.

RNA extraction was followed by reverse transcription into cDNA, which acted as the sequencing template. Here immunoSEQ multiplex PCR was the method, and the copy in TCRdb shows in-frame clones only, minus some. The sample records over 150,000 clones, roughly 60% being singletons. Notes on the study in general: Patients shared TCRs less clearly than mice did, possibly owing to HLA.

Alopecia areata patients gave lesional scalp punch biopsies and peripheral blood samples. Cell sorting was applied to PBMCs, and CD4+ and CD8+ T cells were collected. The sequenced sample was CD4+ T cells sorted from blood, obtained at week 0. This TCR derives from a human donor with alopecia areata.

CDR3 in DNA: TGTGCCAGCACCCAGGAAGACTCACCCCTCCACTTT. Residues: CASTQEDSPLHF. The J gene is TRBJ1-6, the V gene TRBV7-9; D unclear. This CDR3 contains 12 residues. The V end lost 7 bases, the J end lost 10 bases, and 11 bases lay between the germline ends. CDR1 is SEHNR, CDR2 FQNEAQ, per germline (reference sequence). Filled out from reference TRBV7-9 and TRBJ1-6, the complete variable domain reads DTGVSQNPRHKITKRGQNVTFRCDPISEHNRLYWYRQTLGQGPEFLTYFQNEAQLEKSRLLSDRFSAERPKGSFSTLEIQRTEQGDSAMYLCASTQEDSPLHFGNGTRLTVT.